The 10 T cell receptor beta chains below were found in one sample sequenced in a study of identical twins. Each CDR3 protein gets one entry after TCRdb re-called the 5' RACE reads with MiXCR. The sample records roughly 1,500,000 distinct CDR3 sequences, around 29% being singletons. The specimen sequenced was cord blood. The source of these receptors is a newborn girl in good health.

Regarding this clonotype: This may stem from a read error, because a much larger clone lies one nucleotide away. V gene TRBV20-1 combines with J gene TRBJ2-7, with 7 bases fitting TRBD1. This CDR3 has 14 residues. CDR1 is DFQATT, CDR2 SNEGSKA, per germline (reference sequence). This CDR3 is CSARDRDSSYEQCF. CDR3 nucleotides: TGCAGTGCTAGAGATCGGGACAGCTCCTACGAGCAGTGCTTC.

This clonotype was detected a few times. The CDR3 DNA sequence: TGTGCCATCAGTGAGGAGCGGGAGCTCGATGAGCAGTTCTTC. Translated, it gives CAISEERELDEQFF. This sequence joins TRBV10-3 and TRBJ2-1, with 8 bases fitting TRBD2. Germline V gene sequence: CDR1 ENHRY, CDR2 SYGVKD. V lost 2 bases to trimming and J lost 8 bases; unmatched junction nucleotides: 5. The CDR3 extends over 14 amino acids.

In this sample, this clonotype turned up a few times. The chain uses TRBV28 and TRBJ1-5; D possibly corresponds to TRBD1 (6 bases). The CDR3 covers 15 residues. Trimming shortened V by 7 bases and J by 3 bases, and 16 bases separated the two germline ends. Germline CDR1 is MDHEN and CDR2 is SYDVKM. The DNA for the CDR3 is TGTGCCAGCACCCTCACCACAGGGTTCAATCAGCCCCAGCATTTT. Its translation is CASTLTTGFNQPQHF.

The gene calls are TRBV12-3 or TRBV12-4 and TRBJ2-3; no firm D call. V was clipped by 6 bases and J by 13 bases, with 11 bases between them. This CDR3 spans 10 amino acids. The CDR3 bases are TGTGCCAGCAGCACAGATGTGGAGTATTTT. The encoded protein is CASSTDVEYF.

The DNA of the CDR3 is TGTGCCAGCAGCCCCTTCACCGGGACTAGCGGTTACAATGAGCAGTACTTC. Translation: CASSPFTGTSGYNEQYF. The rearrangement links TRBV4-2 to TRBJ2-4, with TRBD2 identical over 11 bases. V gave up 4 bases and J gave up 13 bases; unmatched junction bases: 18. Germline V gene sequence: CDR1 LGHNA, CDR2 YNFKEQ. This CDR3 has 17 residues.

The gene calls are TRBV5-4 and TRBJ2-2; TRBD2 is a possible D gene (5 bases). V lost 4 bases, J lost 5 bases, and 9 bases lay in between. Germline V gene sequence: CDR1 SGHNT, CDR2 YYREEE (reference sequence). The length of the CDR3 is 13 residues. As DNA, the CDR3 is TGTGCCAGCAGCGTGGACTTTACCGGGGAGCTGTTTTTT. As protein: CASSVDFTGELFF. Using reference TRBV5-4 and TRBJ2-2 for the parts outside the CDR3, the full variable domain is ETGVTQSPTHLIKTRGQQVTLRCSSQSGHNTVSWYQQALGQGPQFIFQYYREEENGRGNFPPRFSGLQFPNYSSELNVNALELDDSALYLCASSVDFTGELFFGEGSRLTVL.

V gene TRBV27 combines with J gene TRBJ2-7, with TRBD2 matching over 7 bases. Germline values: CDR1 MNHEY, CDR2 SMNVEV (reference sequence). This CDR3 is 14 amino acids long. Trimming at V came to 6 bases and at J to 2 bases, leaving 7 bases not matched to a gene. DNA for the CDR3: TGTGCCAGCAGCTGGGGGGGTCCCGCCTACGAGCAGTACTTC. It codes for CASSWGGPAYEQYF.

This clonotype occurred once. The rearrangement links TRBV6-5 to TRBJ1-5; D is unclear. The CDR3 covers 14 residues. Germline assignment: CDR1 MNHEY and CDR2 SVGAGI. V gave up 2 bases and J gave up 6 bases, with 11 bases separating them. As DNA, the CDR3 is TGTGCCAGCAGTTACAGTGGGGTGGGTCAGCCCCAGCATTTT. Protein product: CASSYSGVGQPQHF.

The chain has TRBV21-1 and TRBJ2-7; TRBD1 is the table's D call, not checked against the DNA. TRBV21-1 has pseudogene status. This CDR3 spans 15 amino acids. This CDR3 reads CASSIGQGSAYEQYF. CDR3 nucleotide sequence: TGTGCCAGCAGCATCGGACAGGGATCCGCCTACGAGCAGTACTTC.

The chain joins TRBV30 to TRBJ2-7; D not resolved. CDR1 is GTSNPN, CDR2 SVGIG, per germline (reference sequence). V gave up 0 bases and J gave up 0 bases, with 6 bases separating them. CDR3 size: 13 residues. The chain's CDR3 is CAWSVTFSYEQYF. The CDR3, as DNA: TGTGCCTGGAGTGTAACCTTCTCCTACGAGCAGTACTTC.